The 28 T cell receptor beta chains in this list originate from one sample, sequenced in a study of blood T cell repertoires in COVID-19. Generated by immunoSEQ multiplex PCR, the TCRdb table keeps only in-frame clones and is missing some. This table holds hundreds of thousands of clones, approximately 86% found once. Sequencing was carried out using PBMCs or T cells enriched from blood (not recorded which). The receptor source for this set is a woman between 25 and 40 years old who had recovered from COVID-19.

The chain recombines TRBV5-1 with TRBJ1-2; perhaps TRBD1 as D (6 bases). This CDR3 contains 15 residues. CDR1 and CDR2 from the germline V gene are SGHRS and YFSETQ. Deletions cut 1 base from V and 0 bases from J, with 10 bases between. The CDR3 bases are TGCGCCAGCAGCTTGAGCCAGGGGACTAACTATGGCTACACCTTC. This encodes CASSLSQGTNYGYTF.

This clone showed up just once. This CDR3 is CASSKQGALSNQPQHF. As DNA, the CDR3 is TGTGCCAGCAGTAAACAGGGGGCTTTGAGCAATCAGCCCCAGCATTTT. The chain links TRBV6-6 to TRBJ1-5; 9 bases are shared with TRBD1. V trimming: 5 bases; J trimming: 1 base; junction bases outside the gene matches: 6. There are 16 residues in the CDR3. CDR1 and CDR2 (germline): MNHNY, SVGAGI (reference sequence).

This chain connects TRBV5-4 to TRBJ2-5; no clear D. Trimming took off 3 bases at V and 7 bases at J, with 7 bases between the two ends. Per the germline V gene, CDR1 is SGHNT and CDR2 is YYREEE (reference sequence). The CDR3 has 11 amino acids. The CDR3, as DNA: TGTGCCAGCAGCTGGGCTGGGACCCAGTACTTC. Translated: CASSWAGTQYF.

The genes are TRBV27 and TRBJ2-5; 7 positions agree with TRBD2. J was trimmed by 5 bases and V by 7 bases; bases with no gene match: 10. Germline V gene sequence: CDR1 MNHEY, CDR2 SMNVEV (reference sequence). The CDR3 has 14 residues. Written as DNA, the CDR3 is TGTGCCAGCACCTCTCTGGGGCGGGAGGAGACCCAGTACTTC. Its translation is CASTSLGREETQYF.

V and J are TRBV24-1 and TRBJ2-7; TRBD2 matches 10 bases. J was trimmed by 0 bases and V by 5 bases; bases with no gene match: 15. Looked up from germline, CDR1 is KGHDR and CDR2 is SFDVKD. The CDR3 extends over 19 amino acids. CDR3 sequence: CATSGPLAGIPQGSYEQYF. The CDR3 coding sequence is TGTGCCACCAGTGGCCCACTAGCGGGGATCCCTCAGGGCTCCTACGAGCAGTACTTC.

The rearrangement uses TRBV29-1 and TRBJ2-7; the D gene is possibly TRBD2 (6 bases). V was trimmed by 8 bases and J by 4 bases, leaving 12 bases between them. Per germline, CDR1 SQVTM and CDR2 ANQGSEA. The CDR3 sequence is 11 residues long. CDR3 bases: TGCAGCCCGAGGACTATGTACGAGCAGTACTTC. Its translation is CSPRTMYEQYF.

This chain connects TRBV14 to TRBJ2-1, with TRBD1 identical over 9 bases. Germline V lookup: CDR1 SGHDN, CDR2 FVKESK. The CDR3 totals 13 residues. The ends lost 6 bases at V and 8 bases at J; junction bases unmatched: 5. The CDR3 coding sequence is TGTGCCAGCAGGGGACAGGGCGAGGATGAGCAGTTCTTC. This codes for CASRGQGEDEQFF.

V gene TRBV4-1 combines with J gene TRBJ2-1, with TRBD2 matching 10 bases. The CDR3 is made up of 16 amino acids. V lost 0 bases to trimming and J lost 8 bases; unmatched junction nucleotides: 7. Germline lookup yields CDR1 MGHRA and CDR2 YSYEKL. In DNA form, the CDR3 reads TGCGCCAGCAGCCAAGATCCTAGCGGGGGAGGATATGAGCAGTTCTTC. This translates into CASSQDPSGGGYEQFF.

CDR3 bases: TGTGCCAGTAGTACCCGGGGGGACGCCAACTCACCCCTCCACTTT. The encoded protein is CASSTRGDANSPLHF. The rearrangement uses TRBV19 and TRBJ1-6; D perhaps matches TRBD1 (5 bases). CDR3 length: 15 amino acids. Germline V gene lookup returns CDR1 LNHDA and CDR2 SQIVND (reference sequence). The V and J ends lost 4 bases and 10 bases respectively, with 17 bases between them. Supplemented by reference TRBV19 and TRBJ1-6, the full variable domain reads DGGITQSPKYLFRKEGQNVTLSCEQNLNHDAMYWYRQDPGQGLRLIYYSQIVNDFQKGDIAEGYSVSREKKESFPLTVTSAQKNPTAFYLCASSTRGDANSPLHFGNGTRLTVT.

V is TRBV3-1 (or the pseudogene TRBV3-2) and J is TRBJ2-7; 8 bases fit TRBD1. After removal of 4 bases from V and 3 bases from J, the junction contained 8 bases not matched to a gene. In germline, CDR1 is LGHDT, CDR2 YNNKEL (reference sequence). This CDR3 contains 15 residues. The CDR3 region is CASSPTGALFYEQYF. DNA of the CDR3: TGTGCCAGCAGCCCGACAGGGGCCCTATTCTACGAGCAGTACTTC.

The rearrangement joins TRBV2 to TRBJ1-2; weak D call: TRBD1 (6 bases). This CDR3 region has 14 residues. The V and J ends lost 3 bases and 4 bases respectively, with 12 bases between them. The germline V gene encodes CDR1 SNHLY and CDR2 FYNNEI. The CDR3 here is CASSDRGGSYGYTF. The CDR3 bases are TGTGCCAGCAGTGACAGGGGCGGGAGCTATGGCTACACCTTC.

This chain links TRBV12-3 or TRBV12-4 with TRBJ1-1; no definite D call. CDR3 length: 13 amino acids. Trimming took 3 bases from V and 1 from J, leaving 6 bases between them. In nucleotides, the CDR3 is TGTGCCAGCAGTTTTCAGGAGAACACTGAAGCTTTCTTT. This sequence encodes CASSFQENTEAFF.

V and J are TRBV7-8 and TRBJ2-2; no clear D. The CDR3 contains 15 residues. Trimming took 4 bases from V and 6 from J, leaving 15 bases between them. The germline V gene encodes CDR1 SGHVS and CDR2 FQNEAQ. CDR3 nucleotide sequence: TGTGCCAGCAGCTACCCGCCAAACATCGCCGGGGAGCTGTTTTTT. As protein: CASSYPPNIAGELFF.

J is TRBJ1-6 and V is TRBV15; perhaps TRBD1 as D (5 bases). CDR1 and CDR2 (germline): LNHNV, YYDKDF (reference sequence). V was clipped by 5 bases and J by 4 bases, with 9 bases between them. This CDR3 has 14 residues. CDR3 bases: TGTGCCACCAGCGCGCGGGGGTATAATTCACCCCTCCACTTT. Translating gives CATSARGYNSPLHF.

This chain joins TRBV5-1 and TRBJ1-1; D not certain. Germline loops: CDR1 SGHRS, CDR2 YFSETQ. This CDR3 has 14 amino acids. Trimming took 2 bases from V and 2 from J, leaving 10 bases between them. CDR3 in DNA: TGCGCCAGCAGCTTTGGTGGGAGAAACACTGAAGCTTTCTTT. Translation gives CASSFGGRNTEAFF.

The chain carries TRBV9 and TRBJ1-1, with TRBD1 matching 9 bases. Germline V gene sequence: CDR1 SGDLS, CDR2 YYNGEE. V lost 0 bases and J lost 7; bases outside the gene matches: 7. CDR3 length: 15 amino acids. Here the CDR3 DNA reads TGTGCCAGCAGCGTAGGGGGGACAGGGAAGAATGAAGCTTTCTTT. Translating it yields CASSVGGTGKNEAFF.

This sequence joins TRBV27 and TRBJ1-1; D gene unclear. Trimming removed 5 bases from V and 3 bases from J, with 16 bases in between. From germline, CDR1 is MNHEY and CDR2 SMNVEV (reference sequence). CDR3 length equals 15 residues. In nucleotides, the CDR3 is TGTGCCAGCAGTCCCCCACCAAATCAGGACACTGAAGCTTTCTTT. It encodes CASSPPPNQDTEAFF.

V gene TRBV28 combines with J gene TRBJ1-2; 11 bases are shared with TRBD1. J gave up 3 bases and V 7 bases, and 13 bases lay outside the gene matches. Germline V gives CDR1 MDHEN, CDR2 SYDVKM. This CDR3 contains 17 residues. CDR3 sequence reads: CASTKHGTGGLDYGYTF. As DNA, the CDR3 is TGTGCCAGCACTAAACACGGGACAGGGGGTTTGGACTATGGCTACACCTTC.

The chain uses TRBV15 and TRBJ1-2, with D possibly matching TRBD1 (6 bases). V lost 3 bases to trimming and J lost 6 bases, with 23 bases between them. The CDR3 extends over 17 amino acids. Looked up from germline, CDR1 is LNHNV and CDR2 is YYDKDF (reference sequence). The CDR3 spells CATSSPGYGQLANGYTF. CDR3 DNA sequence: TGTGCCACCAGCAGTCCCGGTTATGGACAGCTCGCGAATGGCTACACCTTC.

The V and J genes are TRBV19 and TRBJ2-1, with D perhaps TRBD2 (6 bases). V lost 3 bases to trimming and J lost 9 bases, with 21 bases between them. The CDR3 is 16 amino acids. CDR1 LNHDA and CDR2 SQIVND come from the germline V gene (reference sequence). The DNA for the CDR3 is TGTGCCAGTAGTATTTTGAGGGGAGGTCTCAGGAGTGAGCAGTTCTTC. The encoded protein is CASSILRGGLRSEQFF. The variable domain in full, with the rest retrieved from reference TRBV19 and TRBJ2-1, is DGGITQSPKYLFRKEGQNVTLSCEQNLNHDAMYWYRQDPGQGLRLIYYSQIVNDFQKGDIAEGYSVSREKKESFPLTVTSAQKNPTAFYLCASSILRGGLRSEQFFGPGTRLTVL.

This chain connects TRBV5-8 to TRBJ1-1; D is perhaps TRBD1 (6 bases). The V and J ends lost 7 bases and 5 bases respectively, with 12 bases between them. Germline values: CDR1 SGHTS, CDR2 YDEGEE. The CDR3 consists of 12 residues. DNA for the CDR3: TGTGCCAGCGGTGAGGGGGGGACTGAAGCTTTCTTT. The encoded protein is CASGEGGTEAFF.

The chain links TRBV3-1 (or the pseudogene TRBV3-2) to TRBJ1-1, with no clear D. This CDR3 is built from 14 residues. Germline V gives CDR1 LGHDT, CDR2 YNNKEL (reference sequence). With 0 bases removed from V and 0 bases from J, the gap between germline ends came to 5 bases. CDR3 nucleotides: TGTGCCAGCAGCCAAGAATCCATGAACACTGAAGCTTTCTTT. Encoded protein: CASSQESMNTEAFF.

The sample holds a few counts of this clone. V is TRBV7-9 and J is TRBJ2-2; tentatively, D is TRBD1 (6 bases). Germline assignment: CDR1 SEHNR and CDR2 FQNEAQ (reference sequence). The CDR3 runs to 15 residues. V was clipped by 5 bases and J by 5 bases, with 15 bases between them. The CDR3 coding sequence is TGTGCCAGCAGCCCCCAGGGGACCGTGACCGGGGAGCTGTTTTTT. Translated, it gives CASSPQGTVTGELFF.

The J gene is TRBJ1-5, the V gene TRBV2, with a possible D match to TRBD1 (5 bases). V gave up 3 bases and J gave up 1 base, with 10 bases separating them. This CDR3 spans 15 amino acids. Germline CDR1 SNHLY, CDR2 FYNNEI. CDR3 nucleotides: TGTGCCAGCAGTGATCCAGGGTGGAGCAATCAGCCCCAGCATTTT. The encoded protein is CASSDPGWSNQPQHF.

V usage is TRBV28 and J usage is TRBJ2-1; TRBD2 matches at 7 bases. V shed 3 bases and J 1 base; nucleotides not matched to a gene: 9. CDR1 is MDHEN, CDR2 SYDVKM, per germline. The CDR3 runs to 17 residues. CDR3 loop: CASSFLVTSPSYNEQFF. The CDR3 nucleotides read TGTGCCAGCAGTTTTTTGGTGACTAGCCCTTCCTACAATGAGCAGTTCTTC.

This chain joins TRBV30 and TRBJ2-5; TRBD1 is a possible D gene (5 bases). The ends were cut back, 7 bases at V and 7 bases at J, with 7 bases in the middle. Germline-derived CDR1 and CDR2 are GTSNPN and SVGIG (reference sequence). The CDR3 sequence is 9 residues long. CDR3 bases: TGTGCCTTAGGGGCGACCCAGTACTTC. It encodes CALGATQYF. Combining the CDR3 with reference TRBV30 and TRBJ2-5 gives the whole variable domain SQTIHQWPATLVQPVGSPLSLECTVEGTSNPNLYWYRQAAGRGLQLLFYSVGIGQISSEVPQNLSASRPQDRQFILSSKKLLLSDSGFYLCALGATQYFGPGTRLLVL.

The V gene is TRBV19, the J gene TRBJ1-5; 9 nucleotides match TRBD1. Looked up from germline, CDR1 is LNHDA and CDR2 is SQIVND (reference sequence). The length of the CDR3 is 15 residues. J was trimmed by 7 bases and V by 0 bases; bases with no gene match: 4. The CDR3 loop is CASSIDGTGIQPQHF. CDR3 nucleotide sequence: TGTGCCAGTAGTATAGACGGGACAGGGATACAGCCCCAGCATTTT.

This clone was seen only once. The rearrangement uses TRBV5-1 and TRBJ1-4, with TRBD1 identical over 7 bases. The CDR3 loop spans 15 amino acids. The V segment lost 3 bases and the J segment 6 bases; nucleotides outside the gene matches: 8. The germline V gene has CDR1 SGHRS and CDR2 YFSETQ. DNA for the CDR3: TGCGCCAGCAGCTCCAGGGGGTCGGAGTATGAAAAACTGTTTTTT. Its protein is CASSSRGSEYEKLFF.